The next 22 T cell receptor beta chains were all read from a single sample in a study of ipilimumab plus nivolumab after autologous stem cell transplantation. Some clones are missing from TCRdb's copy, which holds only in-frame ones; the method was immunoSEQ multiplex PCR. The sample has some 9,800 clones, 78% seen once. Sequences were derived from PBMCs, sampled in a trial of ipilimumab plus nivolumab as post-transplant consolidation. The source is a male donor with diffuse large B-cell lymphoma.

V gene TRBV2 combines with J gene TRBJ2-5; TRBD2 matches at 8 bases. The V gene's germline CDR1 is SNHLY and CDR2 FYNNEI. This CDR3 contains 16 residues. V shed 4 bases, J shed 2 bases, and the junction held 9 bases outside the gene matches. This CDR3 is CASSVSPAGVQETQYF. CDR3 DNA sequence: TGTGCCAGCAGTGTTAGTCCAGCGGGGGTACAAGAGACCCAGTACTTC.

This clone is medium-sized by share. The chain has TRBV9 and TRBJ2-7; D remains ambiguous. The V end lost 5 bases, the J end lost 6 bases, and 18 bases lay between the germline ends. This CDR3 has 14 residues. From germline, CDR1 is SGDLS and CDR2 YYNGEE. CDR3 loop: CASSPYTDSGEQYF. The CDR3 region has the DNA TGTGCCAGCAGTCCGTACACGGATTCAGGCGAGCAGTACTTC.

V is TRBV18 and J is TRBJ2-7; 8 bases fit TRBD1. Germline V gives CDR1 KGHSH, CDR2 LQKENI. The V segment lost 1 base and the J segment 3 bases; nucleotides outside the gene matches: 8. The CDR3 spans 16 residues. As DNA, the CDR3 is TGTGCCAGCTCACCACAATCCCAGGGGGCCGTCTACGAGCAGTACTTC. It is translated as CASSPQSQGAVYEQYF. The variable domain in full, completed from reference TRBV18 and TRBJ2-7, reads NAGVMQNPRHLVRRRGQEARLRCSPMKGHSHVYWYRQLPEEGLKFMVYLQKENIIDESGMPKERFSAEFPKEGPSILRIQQVVRGDSAAYFCASSPQSQGAVYEQYFGPGTRLTVT.

This clone was observed once. CDR3 nucleotides: TGTGCCAGCAGTCCCACCTTGGGACAGGGAATGTACGAGCAGTACTTC. Amino acids: CASSPTLGQGMYEQYF. The chain has TRBV27 and TRBJ2-7; 9 bases map to TRBD1. The length of the CDR3 is 16 residues. V was pared by 5 bases and J by 4 bases, with 12 bases of the junction left unmatched. Germline CDR1 and CDR2: MNHEY and SMNVEV (reference sequence).

The rearrangement joins TRBV6-6 to TRBJ2-5; D not certain. Germline lookup yields CDR1 MNHNY and CDR2 SVGAGI (reference sequence). V lost 2 bases to trimming and J lost 4 bases, with 11 bases between them. The CDR3 has 14 residues. This CDR3 reads CASSYQTTGETQYF. CDR3 DNA: TGTGCCAGCAGTTACCAGACGACGGGAGAGACCCAGTACTTC.

The V and J genes are TRBV5-6 and TRBJ1-1; D remains unclear. The CDR3 has 14 amino acids. Germline V CDR1 and CDR2: SGHDT, YYEEEE. V lost 0 bases, J lost 6 bases, and 12 bases lay in between. CDR3 DNA sequence: TGTGCCAGCAGCTTGGCGCCCCCGGTCCCTGAAGCTTTCTTT. Its protein is CASSLAPPVPEAFF.

A few counts support this clone. The rearrangement uses TRBV19 and TRBJ2-2; D ambiguous. The ends were cut back, 3 bases at V and 9 bases at J, with 8 bases in the middle. Per the germline V gene, CDR1 is LNHDA and CDR2 is SQIVND (reference sequence). The CDR3 sequence is 12 residues long. The DNA for the CDR3 is TGTGCCAGTAGTATCCCCCTCAGGGAGCTGTTTTTT. This gives the protein CASSIPLRELFF.

This clone is a singleton in its sample. V gene TRBV7-9 combines with J gene TRBJ2-1; D possibly matches TRBD1 or TRBD2 (5 bases each). The CDR3 has 12 amino acids. Germline V CDR1 and CDR2: SEHNR, FQNEAQ (reference sequence). V lost 8 bases, J lost 8 bases, and 13 bases lay in between. CDR3 DNA: TGTGCCAGCTTCCCCGGGGCCGATGAGCAGTTCTTC. Its protein is CASFPGADEQFF.

The rearrangement links TRBV6-1 to TRBJ1-5; 7 nucleotides line up with TRBD1. The CDR3 extends over 13 amino acids. Losses at the gene ends were 6 bases for V and 5 bases for J; bases not matched to a gene: 4. Per the germline V gene, CDR1 is MNHNS and CDR2 is SASEGT. The CDR3 loop is CASSRQGDQPQHF. The CDR3, as DNA: TGTGCCAGCAGCAGACAGGGAGATCAGCCCCAGCATTTT.

Worth noting for this clone: Other nucleotide sequences in the sample specify the same CDR3. The V call is TRBV2, the J call TRBJ2-5; 9 bases align to TRBD2. CDR1 and CDR2 from the germline V gene are SNHLY and FYNNEI. This CDR3 spans 15 amino acids. After removal of 3 bases from V and 8 bases from J, the junction contained 10 bases not matched to a gene. The CDR3 region is CASSDVSGGGGTQYF. In DNA form, the CDR3 reads TGTGCCAGCAGTGATGTTAGCGGGGGCGGGGGCACCCAGTACTTC.

This clone turned up a few times. Additional DNA sequences in this sample encode the identical CDR3. The genes are TRBV9 and TRBJ2-3; D not resolved. This CDR3 is 11 amino acids long. Germline V CDR1 and CDR2: SGDLS, YYNGEE. Trimming left V 2 bases short and J 5 bases short, with 3 bases between. CDR3: CASSVEDTQYF. CDR3 sequence (DNA): TGTGCCAGCAGCGTCGAAGATACGCAGTATTTT.

The chain has TRBV30 and TRBJ1-1, with D perhaps matching TRBD1 (5 bases). The V end lost 5 bases, the J end lost 2 bases, and 12 bases lay between the germline ends. This CDR3 has 13 residues. In germline, CDR1 is GTSNPN, CDR2 SVGIG (reference sequence). For the CDR3, the DNA is TGTGCCTGGCGGGGACTGTTAAACACTGAAGCTTTCTTT. This sequence encodes CAWRGLLNTEAFF.

The J gene is TRBJ1-4, the V gene TRBV25-1, with TRBD1 identical over 8 bases. V dropped 6 bases and J dropped 8; count of bases not matched to a gene: 2. Germline V gene sequence: CDR1 MGHDK, CDR2 SYGVNS. The CDR3 spans 12 residues. The CDR3 loop is CASSGTGEKLFF. DNA for the CDR3: TGTGCCAGCAGCGGGACAGGAGAAAAACTGTTTTTT.

The V and J genes are TRBV5-1 and TRBJ1-2; possible D gene TRBD1, 5 bases. The CDR3 is 13 amino acids. With 4 bases removed from V and 8 bases from J, the gap between germline ends came to 15 bases. Germline-derived CDR1 and CDR2 are SGHRS and YFSETQ. The CDR3 is CASSAFTGEGYTF. The CDR3 DNA reads as TGCGCCAGCAGCGCCTTTACGGGGGAGGGCTACACCTTC.

The chain uses TRBV7-3 and TRBJ1-1; the D gene is possibly TRBD1 (6 bases). This CDR3 has 15 amino acids. Germline assignment: CDR1 SGHTA and CDR2 FQGTGA. Trimming removed 1 base at V and 2 bases at J, with 11 bases between. This chain's CDR3 is CASSLMAGANTEAFF. Written as DNA, the CDR3 is TGTGCCAGCAGCTTAATGGCAGGGGCTAACACTGAAGCTTTCTTT. Looking up the rest from reference TRBV7-3 and TRBJ1-1 gives the full variable domain: GAGVSQTPSNKVTEKGKYVELRCDPISGHTALYWYRQSLGQGPEFLIYFQGTGAADDSGLPNDRFFAVRPEGSVSTLKIQRTERGDSAVYLCASSLMAGANTEAFFGQGTRLTVV.

The chain carries TRBV5-8 and TRBJ2-1, with a possible D match to TRBD1 (6 bases). V shed 4 bases and J shed 0 bases, with 11 bases lying between them. The CDR3 runs 15 residues. The germline V gene has CDR1 SGHTS and CDR2 YDEGEE. DNA for the CDR3: TGTGCCAGCAGCCCAACAGGGAGCTCCTACAATGAGCAGTTCTTC. Translation gives CASSPTGSSYNEQFF.

This clone qualifies as medium-sized. Other DNA sequences in the sample encode the same CDR3. V gene TRBV19 combines with J gene TRBJ1-5; D is uncertain. From germline, CDR1 is LNHDA and CDR2 SQIVND (reference sequence). CDR3 length: 15 amino acids. V lost 5 bases and J 0 bases, leaving 11 bases between the germline ends. The DNA for the CDR3 is TGTGCCAGTAGTCGACGGACTGATAGCAATCAGCCCCAGCATTTT. The encoded protein is CASSRRTDSNQPQHF.

The V gene is TRBV9, the J gene TRBJ2-2, with 8 bases identical to TRBD1. The J segment lost 5 bases and the V segment lost 3 bases, leaving 6 bases of the junction unmatched. Germline CDR1 is SGDLS and CDR2 is YYNGEE. The CDR3 is 15 amino acids. CDR3 in DNA: TGTGCCAGCAGCGCGGACAGGGACGGGACCGGGGAGCTGTTTTTT. It encodes CASSADRDGTGELFF.

This clone occurred a few times. This chain uses TRBV11-3 with TRBJ2-5; D might be TRBD2 (5 bases). The CDR3 spans 15 residues. V lost 6 bases, J lost 2 bases, and 16 bases lay in between. Germline V gives CDR1 SGHNT, CDR2 YENEEA. The CDR3 sequence is CASSLSVSGQETQYF. As DNA, the CDR3 is TGTGCCAGCAGTCTCAGTGTTTCGGGACAAGAGACCCAGTACTTC.

In this sample, this clone turned up a few times. The J gene is TRBJ2-1, the V gene TRBV13; D ambiguous. The germline V gene has CDR1 PRHDT and CDR2 FYEKMQ (reference sequence). Between the trimmed V and J ends, which lost 2 bases and 3 bases, there was a span of 11 bases. The CDR3 is 15 amino acids. Here the CDR3 reads CASSLLQSGYNEQFF. CDR3 in DNA: TGTGCCAGCAGCTTATTGCAGTCAGGCTACAATGAGCAGTTCTTC.

This chain links TRBV7-8 with TRBJ2-5; TRBD1 is a possible D gene (5 bases). Germline V CDR1 and CDR2: SGHVS, FQNEAQ. Trimming pared 1 base from V and 5 bases from J, leaving 11 bases between. There are 14 residues in the CDR3. The CDR3 bases are TGTGCCAGCAGCTTAGATCAGGGCTGGGAGACCCAGTACTTC. Translated: CASSLDQGWETQYF.

The chain carries TRBV7-2 and TRBJ2-4; D ambiguous. The germline V gene encodes CDR1 SGHTA and CDR2 FQGNSA. This CDR3 has 15 amino acids. The ends were cut back, 2 bases at V and 0 bases at J, with 8 bases in the middle. The CDR3 sequence is CASSLPSGAKNIQYF. The CDR3 nucleotides read TGTGCCAGCAGCTTACCTTCAGGAGCCAAAAACATTCAGTACTTC. Full variable domain (remainder filled in from reference TRBV7-2 and TRBJ2-4): GAGVSQSPSNKVTEKGKDVELRCDPISGHTALYWYRQSLGQGLEFLIYFQGNSAPDKSGLPSDRFSAERTGGSVSTLTIQRTQQEDSAVYLCASSLPSGAKNIQYFGAGTRLSVL.